These 7 T cell receptor beta chains originate from one sample sequenced in a study of shared clonotypes between healthy human individuals (dated by TCRdb to about 2020). Library prep was done by the immunoSEQ multiplex PCR assay. Here the immuneACCESS table is served through TCRdb, limited to in-frame sequences with V and J called. Missing clones are a known gap in these copies; in checked studies unresolved V genes cover under half, and the rest lacks a known reason. A total of a few million clones appear in this sample, 90% to 95% of them only once. The top ten hold over 0.12% of the sample. What was sequenced was naive CD4+ T cells sorted from blood. This specimen's cell subset or site label, per the study, means: CD45RA+ positively selected. The receptors stem from a man younger than 35 in good health.

The V call is TRBV7-9, the J call TRBJ1-4; D gene ambiguous. Germline V gene data show CDR1 as SEHNR and CDR2 as FQNEAQ (reference sequence). This CDR3 is 15 amino acids long. Deletions cut 5 bases from V and 6 bases from J, with 16 bases between. For the CDR3, the DNA is TGTGCCAGCAGCGTTTCGGGAGGAGGCGATGAAAAACTGTTTTTT. This gives the protein CASSVSGGGDEKLFF.

V usage is TRBV6-6 and J usage is TRBJ2-5; D unresolved. The germline CDR1 and CDR2 sequences are MNHNY and SVGAGI (reference sequence). The CDR3 has 14 residues. V dropped 8 bases and J dropped 0 bases, with 13 bases sitting between them. CDR3 coding DNA: TGTGCCAGCGTCCCCCGGCACAACCAAGAGACCCAGTACTTC. Its translation is CASVPRHNQETQYF.

The CDR3: CASTSTGGIGKNIQYF. The CDR3 DNA is TGTGCCAGCACCTCAACGGGGGGGATTGGCAAAAACATTCAGTACTTC. The chain is built from TRBV28 and TRBJ2-4; 8 bases fit TRBD2. V lost 7 bases, J lost 3 bases, and 11 bases stayed unmatched. CDR1 MDHEN and CDR2 SYDVKM come from the germline V gene. This CDR3 comprises 16 residues.

This rearrangement joins TRBV5-6 to TRBJ1-4; D unresolved. V dropped 1 base and J dropped 0 bases, with 19 bases sitting between them. This CDR3 region has 19 residues. Germline V gene data show CDR1 as SGHDT and CDR2 as YYEEEE. CDR3 sequence (DNA): TGTGCCAGCAGCTTGTTTCCCGGATCCCAAACCACAACTAATGAAAAACTGTTTTTT. Translating it yields CASSLFPGSQTTTNEKLFF.

This sequence joins TRBV25-1 and TRBJ2-1; possible D gene TRBD1, 5 bases. V lost 11 bases to trimming and J lost 2 bases, with 13 bases between them. Germline V gene lookup returns CDR1 MGHDK and CDR2 SYGVNS. There are 13 residues in the CDR3. The CDR3 is CAVQGRAYNEQFF. CDR3 coding DNA: TGTGCCGTCCAGGGTAGGGCCTACAATGAGCAGTTCTTC.

The gene calls are TRBV6-6 and TRBJ1-2; D may be TRBD1 (6 bases). The V and J ends lost 0 bases and 6 bases respectively, with 11 bases between them. Looked up from germline, CDR1 is MNHNY and CDR2 is SVGAGI (reference sequence). This CDR3 has 14 residues. The CDR3 coding sequence is TGTGCCAGCAGTTACTCGATCCAGGGGCATGGCTACACCTTC. Translated: CASSYSIQGHGYTF.

V is TRBV9 and J is TRBJ1-6, with D maybe TRBD1 (5 bases). Trimming took 0 bases from V and 9 from J, leaving 10 bases between them. The CDR3 runs 14 residues. Germline lookup yields CDR1 SGDLS and CDR2 YYNGEE. The CDR3 nucleotides are TGTGCCAGCAGCGTAGATCCAGGGACTTCACCCCTCCACTTT. Residues: CASSVDPGTSPLHF.